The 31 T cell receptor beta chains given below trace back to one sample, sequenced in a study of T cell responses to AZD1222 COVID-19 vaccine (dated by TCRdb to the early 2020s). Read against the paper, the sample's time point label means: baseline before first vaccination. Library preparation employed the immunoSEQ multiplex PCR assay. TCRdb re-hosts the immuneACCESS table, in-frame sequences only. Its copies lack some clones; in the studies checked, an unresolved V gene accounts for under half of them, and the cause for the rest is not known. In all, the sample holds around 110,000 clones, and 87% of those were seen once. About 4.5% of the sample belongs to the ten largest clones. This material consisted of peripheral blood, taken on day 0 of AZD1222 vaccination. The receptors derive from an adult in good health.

The CDR3 loop reads CASSLFRGGNNEQFF. The CDR3 DNA sequence: TGCGCCAGCAGCTTGTTTCGGGGAGGTAACAATGAGCAGTTCTTC. This chain links TRBV5-1 with TRBJ2-1; D is possibly TRBD2 (6 bases). The CDR3 covers 15 residues. Germline-derived CDR1 and CDR2 are SGHRS and YFSETQ. V shed 1 base and J shed 5 bases, with 13 bases lying between them.

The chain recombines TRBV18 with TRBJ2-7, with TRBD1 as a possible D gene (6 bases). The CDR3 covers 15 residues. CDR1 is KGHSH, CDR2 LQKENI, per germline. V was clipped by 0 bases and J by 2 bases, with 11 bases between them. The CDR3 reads CASSPPAGAAYEQYF. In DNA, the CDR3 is TGTGCCAGCTCACCACCCGCAGGGGCGGCCTACGAGCAGTACTTC.

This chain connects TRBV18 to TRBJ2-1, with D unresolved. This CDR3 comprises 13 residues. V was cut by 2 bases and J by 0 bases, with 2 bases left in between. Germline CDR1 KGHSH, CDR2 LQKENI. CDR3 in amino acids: CASSPDSYNEQFF. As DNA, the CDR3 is TGTGCCAGCTCACCAGACTCCTACAATGAGCAGTTCTTC.

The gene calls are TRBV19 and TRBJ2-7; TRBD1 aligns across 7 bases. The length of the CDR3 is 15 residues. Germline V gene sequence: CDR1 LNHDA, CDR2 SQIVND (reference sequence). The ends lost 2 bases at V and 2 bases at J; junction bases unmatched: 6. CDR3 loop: CASSIQDRFPYEQYF. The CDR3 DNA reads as TGTGCCAGTAGTATACAGGACAGGTTCCCCTACGAGCAGTACTTC.

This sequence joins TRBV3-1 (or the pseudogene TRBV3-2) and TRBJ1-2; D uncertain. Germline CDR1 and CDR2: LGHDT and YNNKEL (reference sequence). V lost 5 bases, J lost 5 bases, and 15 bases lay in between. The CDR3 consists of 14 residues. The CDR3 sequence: CASSSPSGRYGYTF. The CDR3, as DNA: TGTGCCAGCAGCTCACCTTCTGGGCGATATGGCTACACCTTC.

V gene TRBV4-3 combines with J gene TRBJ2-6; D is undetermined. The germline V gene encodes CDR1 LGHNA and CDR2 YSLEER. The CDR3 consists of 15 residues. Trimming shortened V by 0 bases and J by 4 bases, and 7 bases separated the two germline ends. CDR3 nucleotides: TGCGCCAGCAGCCAAGATGATGCCGGGGCCAACGTCCTGACTTTC. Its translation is CASSQDDAGANVLTF.

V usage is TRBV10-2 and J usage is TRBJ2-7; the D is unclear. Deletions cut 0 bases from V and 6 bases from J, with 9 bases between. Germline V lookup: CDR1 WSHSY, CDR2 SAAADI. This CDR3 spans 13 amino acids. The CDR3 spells CASSESQVGEQYF. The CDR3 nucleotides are TGCGCCAGCAGTGAGTCGCAGGTGGGCGAGCAGTACTTC.

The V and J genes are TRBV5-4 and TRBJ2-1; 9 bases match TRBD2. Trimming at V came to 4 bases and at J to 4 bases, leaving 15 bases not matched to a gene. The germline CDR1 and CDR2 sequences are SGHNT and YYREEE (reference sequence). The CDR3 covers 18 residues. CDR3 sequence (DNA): TGTGCCAGCAGCCCCCCGCGGGGCGGGGGGGCCCGGTACAATGAGCAGTTCTTC. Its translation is CASSPPRGGGARYNEQFF.

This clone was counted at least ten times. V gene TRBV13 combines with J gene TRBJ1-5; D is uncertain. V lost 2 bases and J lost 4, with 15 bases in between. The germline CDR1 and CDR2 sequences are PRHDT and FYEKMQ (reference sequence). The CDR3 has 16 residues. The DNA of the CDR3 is TGTGCCAGCAGCTTAAAGGTTGGAGGAGGGAATCAGCCCCAGCATTTT. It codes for CASSLKVGGGNQPQHF.

CDR3 coding DNA: TGTGCCAGCTCACCCCAGGGGACCAACACTGAAGCTTTCTTT. This sequence encodes CASSPQGTNTEAFF. The rearrangement joins TRBV18 to TRBJ1-1; weak D call: TRBD1 (6 bases). Germline V gene data show CDR1 as KGHSH and CDR2 as LQKENI. V lost 3 bases to trimming and J lost 2 bases, with 10 bases between them. This CDR3 contains 14 residues.

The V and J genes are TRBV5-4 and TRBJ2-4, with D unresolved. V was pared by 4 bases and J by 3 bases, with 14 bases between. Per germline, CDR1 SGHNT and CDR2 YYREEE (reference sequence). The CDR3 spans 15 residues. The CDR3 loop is CASSLPLGNKNIQYF. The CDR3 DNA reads TGTGCCAGCAGCCTTCCTTTGGGGAACAAAAACATTCAGTACTTC.

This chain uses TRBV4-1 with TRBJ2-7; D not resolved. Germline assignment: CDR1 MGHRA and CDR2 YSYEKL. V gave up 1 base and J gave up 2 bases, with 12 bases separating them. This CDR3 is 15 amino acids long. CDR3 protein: CASSQVAAPTYEQYF. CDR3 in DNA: TGCGCCAGCAGCCAAGTGGCGGCTCCTACCTACGAGCAGTACTTC.

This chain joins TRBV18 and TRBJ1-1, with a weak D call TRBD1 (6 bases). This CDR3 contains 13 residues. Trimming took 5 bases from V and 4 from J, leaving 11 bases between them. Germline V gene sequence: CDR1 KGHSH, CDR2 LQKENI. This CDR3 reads CASSTGWSTEAFF. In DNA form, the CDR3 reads TGTGCCAGCTCAACAGGGTGGAGCACTGAAGCTTTCTTT.

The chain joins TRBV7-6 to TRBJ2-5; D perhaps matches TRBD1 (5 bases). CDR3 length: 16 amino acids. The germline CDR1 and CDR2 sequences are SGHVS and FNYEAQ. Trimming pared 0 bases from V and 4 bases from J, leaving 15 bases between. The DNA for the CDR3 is TGTGCCAGCAGCTTAGCTGTCAGGGATTTTCGAGAGACCCAGTACTTC. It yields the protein CASSLAVRDFRETQYF.

The CDR3 region is CASSYSTSGARITSTDTQYF. The CDR3 DNA follows: TGTGCCAGCAGTTACTCGACTAGCGGGGCCCGGATCACTAGCACAGATACGCAGTATTTT. The gene calls are TRBV6-2 or TRBV6-3 and TRBJ2-3; 11 bases fit TRBD2. J lost 0 bases, V lost 0 bases, and 11 bases had no gene match. CDR1 is MNHEY, CDR2 SVGEGT, per germline. The CDR3 extends over 20 amino acids.

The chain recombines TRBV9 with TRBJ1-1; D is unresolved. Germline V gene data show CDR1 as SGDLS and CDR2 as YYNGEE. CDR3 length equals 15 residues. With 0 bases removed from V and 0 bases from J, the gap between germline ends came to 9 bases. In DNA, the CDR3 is TGTGCCAGCAGCGTAGTTTGGCAGGTGAACACTGAAGCTTTCTTT. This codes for CASSVVWQVNTEAFF.

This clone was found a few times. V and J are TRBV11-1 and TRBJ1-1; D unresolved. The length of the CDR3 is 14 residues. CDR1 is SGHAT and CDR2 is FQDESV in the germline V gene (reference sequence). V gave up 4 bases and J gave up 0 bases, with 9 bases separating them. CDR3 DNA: TGTGCCAGCAGCTCCAGACTCTTGAACACTGAAGCTTTCTTT. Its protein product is CASSSRLLNTEAFF.

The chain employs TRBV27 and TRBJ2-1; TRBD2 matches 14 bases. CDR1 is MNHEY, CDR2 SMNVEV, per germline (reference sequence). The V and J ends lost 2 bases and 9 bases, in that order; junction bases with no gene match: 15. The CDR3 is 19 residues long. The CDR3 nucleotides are TGTGCCAGCAGTTTACCCCTTACTCGAGGACTAGCGGGAGGTGTTGAGCAGTTCTTC. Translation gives CASSLPLTRGLAGGVEQFF.

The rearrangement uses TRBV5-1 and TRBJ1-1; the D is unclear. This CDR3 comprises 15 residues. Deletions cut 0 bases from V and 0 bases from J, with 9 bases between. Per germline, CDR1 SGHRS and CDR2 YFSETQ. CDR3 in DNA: TGCGCCAGCAGCTTGGAAGCGGGCTTGAACACTGAAGCTTTCTTT. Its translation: CASSLEAGLNTEAFF.

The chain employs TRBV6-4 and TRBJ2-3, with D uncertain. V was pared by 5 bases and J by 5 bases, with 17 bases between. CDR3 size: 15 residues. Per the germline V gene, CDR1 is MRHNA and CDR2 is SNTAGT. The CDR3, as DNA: TGTGCCAGCAGTCCCGCCGCGGTAGGTGGAGATACGCAGTATTTT. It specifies CASSPAAVGGDTQYF.

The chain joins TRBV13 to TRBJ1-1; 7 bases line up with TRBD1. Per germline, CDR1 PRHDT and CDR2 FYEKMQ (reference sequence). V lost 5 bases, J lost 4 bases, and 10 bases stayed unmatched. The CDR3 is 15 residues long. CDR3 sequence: CASSQAPTGSTEAFF. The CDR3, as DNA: TGTGCCAGCAGCCAGGCTCCGACAGGGAGCACTGAAGCTTTCTTT.

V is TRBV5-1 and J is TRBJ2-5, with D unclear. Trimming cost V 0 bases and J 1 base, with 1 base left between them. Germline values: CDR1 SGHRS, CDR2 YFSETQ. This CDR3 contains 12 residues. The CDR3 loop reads CASSLAQETQYF. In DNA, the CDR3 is TGCGCCAGCAGCTTGGCCCAAGAGACCCAGTACTTC.

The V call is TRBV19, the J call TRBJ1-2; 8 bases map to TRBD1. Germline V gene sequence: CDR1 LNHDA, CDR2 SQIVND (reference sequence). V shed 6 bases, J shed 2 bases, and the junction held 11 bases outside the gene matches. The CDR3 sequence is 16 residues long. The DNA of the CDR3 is TGTGCCAGTAGGCCCCACCTTGGGACAGGAAACTATGGCTACACCTTC. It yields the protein CASRPHLGTGNYGYTF.

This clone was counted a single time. CDR3 coding DNA: TGTGCCAGCAGCCCTAAGCTTGAGGGGGCAGCTTGGAACACTGAAGCTTTCTTT. Translated: CASSPKLEGAAWNTEAFF. The gene calls are TRBV11-2 and TRBJ1-1; 7 bases line up with TRBD1. J gave up 1 base and V 5 bases, and 16 bases lay outside the gene matches. The CDR3 is made up of 18 amino acids. Germline CDR1 reads SGHAT; CDR2 reads FQNNGV.

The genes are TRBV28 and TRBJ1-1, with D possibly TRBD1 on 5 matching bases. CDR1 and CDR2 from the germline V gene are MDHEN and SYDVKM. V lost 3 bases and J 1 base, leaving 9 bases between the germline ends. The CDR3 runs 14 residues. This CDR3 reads CASSLGLPNTEAFF. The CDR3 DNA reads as TGTGCCAGCAGTTTGGGGCTACCGAACACTGAAGCTTTCTTT. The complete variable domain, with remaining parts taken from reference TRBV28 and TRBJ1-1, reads DVKVTQSSRYLVKRTGEKVFLECVQDMDHENMFWYRQDPGLGLRLIYFSYDVKMKEKGDIPEGYSVSREKKERFSLILESASTNQTSMYLCASSLGLPNTEAFFGQGTRLTVV.

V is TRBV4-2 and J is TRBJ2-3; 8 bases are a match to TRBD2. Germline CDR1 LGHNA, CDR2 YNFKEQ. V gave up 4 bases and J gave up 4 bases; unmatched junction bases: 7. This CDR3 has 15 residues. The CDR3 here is CASSRREGSSDTQYF. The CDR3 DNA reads TGTGCCAGCAGCCGCCGGGAGGGCTCATCAGATACGCAGTATTTT.

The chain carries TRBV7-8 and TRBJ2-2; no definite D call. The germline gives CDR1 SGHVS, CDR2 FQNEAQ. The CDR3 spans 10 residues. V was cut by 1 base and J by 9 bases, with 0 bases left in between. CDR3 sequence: CASSLGELFF. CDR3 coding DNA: TGTGCCAGCAGCTTAGGGGAGCTGTTTTTT. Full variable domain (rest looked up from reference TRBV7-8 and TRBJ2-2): GAGVSQSPRYKVAKRGQDVALRCDPISGHVSLFWYQQALGQGPEFLTYFQNEAQLDKSGLPSDRFFAERPEGSVSTLKIQRTQQEDSAVYLCASSLGELFFGEGSRLTVL.

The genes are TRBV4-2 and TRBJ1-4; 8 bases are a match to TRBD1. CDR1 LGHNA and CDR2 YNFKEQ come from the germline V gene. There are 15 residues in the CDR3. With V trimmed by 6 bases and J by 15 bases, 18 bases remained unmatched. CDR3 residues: CASRLGQVNVEWLFF. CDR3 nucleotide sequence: TGTGCCAGCAGACTGGGACAGGTCAATGTTGAATGGTTGTTTTTT.

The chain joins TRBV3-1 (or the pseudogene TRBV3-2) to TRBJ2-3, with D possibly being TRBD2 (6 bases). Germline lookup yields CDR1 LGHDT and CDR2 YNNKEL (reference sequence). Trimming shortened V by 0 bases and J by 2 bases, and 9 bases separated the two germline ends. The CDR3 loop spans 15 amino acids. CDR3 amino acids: CASSQEQRVTDTQYF. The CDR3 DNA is TGTGCCAGCAGCCAAGAACAGCGGGTCACAGATACGCAGTATTTT.

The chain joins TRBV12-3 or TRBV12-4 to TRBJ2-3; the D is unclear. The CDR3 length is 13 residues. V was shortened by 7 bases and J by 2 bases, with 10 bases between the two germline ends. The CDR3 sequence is CASKADYTDTQYF. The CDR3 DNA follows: TGTGCCAGCAAGGCGGATTACACAGATACGCAGTATTTT.

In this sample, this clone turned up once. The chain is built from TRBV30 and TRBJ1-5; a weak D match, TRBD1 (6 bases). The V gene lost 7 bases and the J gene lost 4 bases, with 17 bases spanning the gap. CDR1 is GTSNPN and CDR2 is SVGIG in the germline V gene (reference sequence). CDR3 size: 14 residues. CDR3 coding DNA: TGTGCCTCCTCCCCCGGGCAGGGGAATCAGCCCCAGCATTTT. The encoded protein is CASSPGQGNQPQHF.